The 5 T cell receptor beta chains reported below all come from one sample, sequenced in a study of identical twins. TCRdb analysed the 5' RACE reads with MiXCR anew, one entry per CDR3 protein. The sample consists of 700,000 or so distinct CDR3 sequences, 21% of them appearing once. The data also belong to a second study, concerning T cells expressing NK-cell markers.

Sample: PBMCs. Receptors were obtained from a young woman in good health.

This clonotype was observed many times. The V and J genes are TRBV12-3 or TRBV12-4 and TRBJ1-5; maybe TRBD1 (6 bases). CDR3 length: 14 amino acids. V dropped 6 bases and J dropped 3 bases, with 12 bases sitting between them. The CDR3: CASRDTGFNQPQHF. CDR3 nucleotides: TGTGCCAGCAGGGATACAGGGTTCAATCAGCCCCAGCATTTT.

This chain links TRBV29-1 with TRBJ2-5; D is uncertain. Germline CDR1 and CDR2: SQVTM and ANQGSEA. The ends were cut back, 7 bases at V and 5 bases at J, with 17 bases in the middle. There are 13 residues in the CDR3. CDR3 sequence (DNA): TGCAGCGGGAGTACAAATCGAGAGGAGACCCAGTACTTC. As protein: CSGSTNREETQYF.

Many counts were recorded for this clonotype. The chain combines TRBV12-3 or TRBV12-4 with TRBJ1-6; TRBD1 matches at 7 bases. The trim removed 7 bases at V and 8 bases at J, leaving 11 bases unmatched. The CDR3 consists of 15 residues. CDR3 protein: CASKTGQLDHSPLHF. Here the CDR3 DNA reads TGTGCCAGCAAGACGGGACAGTTAGATCATTCACCCCTCCACTTT.

This clonotype came up a few times. The genes are TRBV11-2 and TRBJ2-2, with D hard to call. V was cut by 6 bases and J by 3 bases, with 29 bases left in between. Germline CDR1 SGHAT, CDR2 FQNNGV. The CDR3 contains 20 residues. As DNA, the CDR3 is TGTGCCAGCAGTCCCCTCCCCGTGATTGACCATCACCCCCACACCGGGGAGCTGTTTTTT. Translation: CASSPLPVIDHHPHTGELFF.

Turning to this clonotype: A much larger clone sits a single nucleotide away, making a read error possible. V is TRBV7-2 and J is TRBJ2-1; D unclear. Deletions cut 1 base from V and 9 bases from J, with 4 bases between. CDR3 length equals 11 residues. Germline loops: CDR1 SGHTA, CDR2 FQGNSA. The CDR3 region is CASSLVREQFF. CDR3 in DNA: TGTGCCAGCAGCTTAGTCCGTGAGCAGTTCTTC. The whole variable domain, filled in from reference TRBV7-2 and TRBJ2-1, reads GAGVSQSPSNKVTEKGKDVELRCDPISGHTALYWYRQSLGQGLEFLIYFQGNSAPDKSGLPSDRFSAERTGGSVSTLTIQRTQQEDSAVYLCASSLVREQFFGPGTRLTVL.